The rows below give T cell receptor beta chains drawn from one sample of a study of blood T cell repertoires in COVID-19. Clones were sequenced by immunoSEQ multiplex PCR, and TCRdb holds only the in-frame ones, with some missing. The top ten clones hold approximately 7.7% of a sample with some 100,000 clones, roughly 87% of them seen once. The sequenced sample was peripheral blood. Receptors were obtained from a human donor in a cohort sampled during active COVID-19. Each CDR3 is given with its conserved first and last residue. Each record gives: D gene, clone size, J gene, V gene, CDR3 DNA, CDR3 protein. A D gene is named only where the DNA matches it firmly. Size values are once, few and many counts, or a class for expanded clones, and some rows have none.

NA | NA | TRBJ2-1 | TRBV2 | TGTGCCAGCCAACAGAATCCGAGCTCCTACAATGAGCAGTTCTTC | CASQQNPSSYNEQFF
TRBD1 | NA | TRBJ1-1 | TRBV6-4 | TGTGCCAGCAGTGTCAGGACAGGGCTTGAAGCTTTCTTT | CASSVRTGLEAFF
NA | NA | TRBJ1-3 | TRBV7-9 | TGTGCCAGCAGCCCACTTCCCGCTGGAAACACCATATATTTT | CASSPLPAGNTIYF
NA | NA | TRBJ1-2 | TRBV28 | TGTGCCAGCAGCCAACCAACCTCTGGGGCACATGGCTACACCTTC | CASSQPTSGAHGYTF
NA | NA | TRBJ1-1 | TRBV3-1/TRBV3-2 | TGTGCCAGCAGCTCGCTAAGGAACACTGAAGCTTTCTTT | CASSSLRNTEAFF
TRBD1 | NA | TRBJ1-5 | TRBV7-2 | TGTGCCAGCAGCTTGGCAGGACAGGGGAGGATCAATCAGCCCCAGCATTTT | CASSLAGQGRINQPQHF
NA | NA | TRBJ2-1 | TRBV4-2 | TGTGCCAGCAGCGGTAGCTCCTACAATGAGCAGTTCTTC | CASSGSSYNEQFF
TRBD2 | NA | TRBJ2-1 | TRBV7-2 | TGTGCCAGCAGCTTAGCGGGCGCGGGGGGGGGCTCCTACAATGAGCAGTTCTTC | CASSLAGAGGGSYNEQFF
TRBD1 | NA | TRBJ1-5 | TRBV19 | TGTGCCAGTAGTAGAGACAGGGATCAGCCCCAGCATTTT | CASSRDRDQPQHF
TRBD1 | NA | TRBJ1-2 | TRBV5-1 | TGCGCCAGCAGCTTGGGCCGGGACAGGGGTTCCAGAGGGGACTATGGCTACACCTTC | CASSLGRDRGSRGDYGYTF
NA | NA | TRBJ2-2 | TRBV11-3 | TGTGCCAGCAGCTTTAGCGGACCAAACACCGGGGAGCTGTTTTTT | CASSFSGPNTGELFF
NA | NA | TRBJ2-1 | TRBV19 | TGTGCCAGTAGTATGATAGAAGGGGGTGAGCAGTTCTTC | CASSMIEGGEQFF
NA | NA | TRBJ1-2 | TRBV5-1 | TGCGCCAGCAGCCACTATGGAGGAGCCCGGATCGATGGCTACACCTTC | CASSHYGGARIDGYTF
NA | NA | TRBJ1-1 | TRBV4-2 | TGTGCCAGCAGCCAAGATCGGCTAGTCTCCCCTGAAGCTTTCTTT | CASSQDRLVSPEAFF
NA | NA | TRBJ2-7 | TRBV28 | TGTGCCAGCGCGAGCTACGAGCAGTACTTC | CASASYEQYF
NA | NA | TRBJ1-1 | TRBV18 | TGTGCCAGCTCACCACTGGAGGGAACTGAAGCTTTCTTT | CASSPLEGTEAFF
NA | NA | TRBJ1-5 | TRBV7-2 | TGTGCCAGCAGCCTCCATACTGCCAGCGTTGGTCAGCCCCAGCATTTT | CASSLHTASVGQPQHF
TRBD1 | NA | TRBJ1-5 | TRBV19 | TGTGCCAGTAGTAGCCAGGGGGCAAGCAATCAGCCCCAGCATTTT | CASSSQGASNQPQHF
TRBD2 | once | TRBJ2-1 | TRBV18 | TGTGCCAGCTCACCACCGGGGACTAGCGGGATCTATGAGCAGTTCTTC | CASSPPGTSGIYEQFF
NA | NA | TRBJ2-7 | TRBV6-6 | TGTGCCAGCAGGGAGCACTACGAGCAGTACTTC | CASREHYEQYF
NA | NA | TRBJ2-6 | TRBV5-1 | TGCGCCAGCAGCTTGGGGACTCTCTCTGGGGCCAACGTCCTGACTTTC | CASSLGTLSGANVLTF
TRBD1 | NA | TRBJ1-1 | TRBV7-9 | TGTGCCAGCAACATACAGGGGGTGTACACTGAAGCTTTCTTT | CASNIQGVYTEAFF
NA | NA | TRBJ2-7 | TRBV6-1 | TGTGCCAGCAGTGAAACTCTCAGCGCGAGCTCCTACGAGCAGTACTTC | CASSETLSASSYEQYF
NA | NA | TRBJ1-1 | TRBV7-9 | TGTGCCAGCAAAGTCGCGGCCGACACTGAAGCTTTCTTT | CASKVAADTEAFF
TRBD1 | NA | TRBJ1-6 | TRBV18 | TGTGCCAGCTACCAGGGGGATAATTCACCCCTCCACTTT | CASYQGDNSPLHF
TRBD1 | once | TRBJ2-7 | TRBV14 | TGTGCCAGCAGCCCATACATGGGACAGGCGTCCTACGAGCAGTACTTC | CASSPYMGQASYEQYF
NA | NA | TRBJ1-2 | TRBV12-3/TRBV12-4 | TGTGCCAGCAGTCCCTTTAACTATGGCTACACCTTC | CASSPFNYGYTF
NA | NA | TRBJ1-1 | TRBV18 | TGTGCCAGCTCACCACCGAGTGCAGGGAACACTGAAGCTTTCTTT | CASSPPSAGNTEAFF
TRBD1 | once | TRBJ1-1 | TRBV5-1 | TGCGCCAGCAGCGTTATCGGGACAGGGGTGGGCACTGAAGCTTTCTTT | CASSVIGTGVGTEAFF
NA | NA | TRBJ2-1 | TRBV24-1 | TGTGCCACCAGTGTCCGGGGTTCCTACAATGAGCAGTTCTTC | CATSVRGSYNEQFF
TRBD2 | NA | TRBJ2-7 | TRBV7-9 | TGTGCCAGCAGCGGGGGACTAGCGGGAGTCTTGGGCTACGAGCAGTACTTC | CASSGGLAGVLGYEQYF
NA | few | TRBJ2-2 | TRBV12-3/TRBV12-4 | TGTGCCAGCAGACCGACAGGCTCCGGGGAGCTGTTTTTT | CASRPTGSGELFF
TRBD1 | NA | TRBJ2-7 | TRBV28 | TGTGCCAGCAGTTTGGAGACTCTAGGACAGGGGCACAGGGGGCAGTACTTC | CASSLETLGQGHRGQYF
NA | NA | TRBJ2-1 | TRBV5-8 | TGTGCCAGCAGCTTAGGAGGGGGCTCGTCCTACAATGAGCAGTTCTTC | CASSLGGGSSYNEQFF
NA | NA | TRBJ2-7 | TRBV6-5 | TGTGCCAGCAGGGGGCAGGGTACCTCCTACGAGCAGTACTTC | CASRGQGTSYEQYF
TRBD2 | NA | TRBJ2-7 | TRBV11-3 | TGTGCCAGCAGCTTAGGGTGGGGGGGCTACGAGCAGTACTTC | CASSLGWGGYEQYF
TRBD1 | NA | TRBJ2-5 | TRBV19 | TGTGCTTCCCAGGGGGAGTGGGAGACCCAGTACTTC | CASQGEWETQYF
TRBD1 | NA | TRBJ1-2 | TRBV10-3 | TGTGCCATCGGACAGGCCTATGGCTACACCTTC | CAIGQAYGYTF
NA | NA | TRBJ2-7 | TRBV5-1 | TGCGCCAGCAGCTTGGGCCAGAACACCTACGAGCAGTACTTC | CASSLGQNTYEQYF
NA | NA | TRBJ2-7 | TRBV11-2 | TGTGCCAGCAGCTTCGCCCTTGGACTGTCCGCCGAGCAGTACTTC | CASSFALGLSAEQYF
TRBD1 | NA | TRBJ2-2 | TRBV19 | TGTGCCAGTAGTATTTCCGGGACAGGGGGCACCGGGGAGCTGTTTTTT | CASSISGTGGTGELFF
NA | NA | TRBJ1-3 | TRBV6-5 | TGTGCCAGCAGGTCACAGATCTCTGGAAACACCATATATTTT | CASRSQISGNTIYF
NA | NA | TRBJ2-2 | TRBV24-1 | TGTGCCACCAGCCCTATACGCGCGAACACCGGGGAGCTGTTTTTT | CATSPIRANTGELFF
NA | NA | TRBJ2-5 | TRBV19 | TGTGCCAGTAGTATGGGGGGGCCCGTGGCAGAGACCCAGTACTTC | CASSMGGPVAETQYF
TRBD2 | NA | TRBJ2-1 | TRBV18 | TGTGCCAGCTCACCCAGACTAGCGGGAGCATCCTACAATGAGCAGTTCTTC | CASSPRLAGASYNEQFF
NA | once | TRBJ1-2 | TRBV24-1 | TGTGCCACCAGTGATCCCGGGAATAACTATGGCTACACCTTC | CATSDPGNNYGYTF
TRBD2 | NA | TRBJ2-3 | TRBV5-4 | TGTGCCAGCAGCCGTGGACTAGCGGGAGATCTAGATACGCAGTATTTT | CASSRGLAGDLDTQYF
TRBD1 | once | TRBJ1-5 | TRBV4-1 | TGCGCCAGCAGCCAAGAAATTGGGACAGGGGGCTATCAGCCCCAGCATTTT | CASSQEIGTGGYQPQHF
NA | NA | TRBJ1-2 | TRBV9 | TGTGCCAGCAGCAACAGCCCAACTAACTATGGCTACACCTTC | CASSNSPTNYGYTF
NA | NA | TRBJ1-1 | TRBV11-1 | TGTGCCAGCAGCTTATTTGGGGGGACTGAAGCTTTCTTT | CASSLFGGTEAFF
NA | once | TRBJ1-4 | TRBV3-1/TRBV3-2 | TGTGCCAGCAGCCACCCCAGACGACAAGACCTGTTTTTT | CASSHPRRQDLFF
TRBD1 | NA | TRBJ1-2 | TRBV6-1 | TGTGCCAGCAGTGAAATGACAGGGGGCAACTATGGCTACACCTTC | CASSEMTGGNYGYTF
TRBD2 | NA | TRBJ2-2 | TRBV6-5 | TGTGCCAGCAGGGGACTAGCCCCCGGGGAGCTGTTTTTT | CASRGLAPGELFF
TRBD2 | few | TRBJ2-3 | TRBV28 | TGTGCCAGCCGCGGGGCGGGAGGGCCACATACGCAGTATTTT | CASRGAGGPHTQYF
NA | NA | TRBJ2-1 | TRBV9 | TGTGCCAGCAGCGCTCACCCCGGGACTGGAAATGAGCAGTTCTTC | CASSAHPGTGNEQFF
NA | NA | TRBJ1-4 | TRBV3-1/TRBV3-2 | TGTGCCAGCAGCCAATTCCCACAGGGCGGTGAAAAACTGTTTTTT | CASSQFPQGGEKLFF